These 17 T cell receptor beta chains originate from one sample sequenced in a study of identical twins. TCRdb called the 5' RACE reads again in MiXCR, with one record for every CDR3 protein. The sample lists 280,000 or so distinct CDR3 sequences; roughly 8.6% were seen once. The same data also contributed to another study, on yellow fever vaccine responses in identical twins.

Material for sequencing was memory (CD45RO+) T cells sorted from blood. The receptors derive from a young woman in good health.

The chain joins TRBV14 to TRBJ2-3; D call uncertain. Trimming cost V 3 bases and J 1 base, with 14 bases left between them. Germline V gene data show CDR1 as SGHDN and CDR2 as FVKESK. The CDR3 spans 16 residues. The CDR3 loop is CASSHYHRRGTDTQYF. The DNA for the CDR3 is TGTGCCAGCAGCCACTACCATCGACGTGGCACAGATACGCAGTATTTT.

The sample holds a few counts of this clonotype. V is TRBV7-9 and J is TRBJ1-2; perhaps TRBD1 as D (5 bases). The V end was cut by 5 bases, the J end by 4 bases, with 14 bases between. Germline V lookup: CDR1 SEHNR, CDR2 FQNEAQ (reference sequence). The CDR3 is 14 amino acids. This CDR3 is CASSPPGQVYGYTF. The CDR3 region has the DNA TGTGCCAGCAGCCCCCCCGGACAAGTCTATGGCTACACCTTC.

This clonotype was counted once. The J gene is TRBJ1-6, the V gene TRBV27; D is undetermined. The CDR3 extends over 16 amino acids. Germline V gene data show CDR1 as MNHEY and CDR2 as SMNVEV (reference sequence). V was cut by 3 bases and J by 9 bases, with 18 bases left in between. CDR3 residues: CASSFLDSWRTSPLHF. CDR3 DNA: TGTGCCAGCAGTTTCCTCGATTCCTGGCGGACTTCACCCCTCCACTTT.

The rearrangement joins TRBV20-1 to TRBJ2-2; D gene ambiguous. The CDR3 sequence is 13 residues long. V lost 5 bases to trimming and J lost 6 bases, with 13 bases between them. Germline loops: CDR1 DFQATT, CDR2 SNEGSKA (reference sequence). CDR3 DNA: TGCAGTGCTGAACTACCACCCGCCGGGGAGCTGTTTTTT. The encoded protein is CSAELPPAGELFF.

In this sample, this clonotype turned up a few times. The rearrangement joins TRBV9 to TRBJ2-3, with TRBD2 matching 7 bases. This CDR3 comprises 16 residues. Germline V gene lookup returns CDR1 SGDLS and CDR2 YYNGEE. V shed 0 bases, J shed 3 bases, and the junction held 7 bases outside the gene matches. CDR3 DNA: TGTGCCAGCAGCGTAGGGAATGGCGGGAGAACAGATACGCAGTATTTT. This translates into CASSVGNGGRTDTQYF.

This clonotype has only a few counts. V and J are TRBV2 and TRBJ2-5; no clear D gene. The CDR3 covers 12 residues. Germline V lookup: CDR1 SNHLY, CDR2 FYNNEI. The V and J ends lost 0 bases and 7 bases respectively, with 6 bases between them. CDR3 loop: CASSEAETTQYF. The CDR3 DNA reads TGTGCCAGCAGTGAAGCAGAGACGACCCAGTACTTC.

A few counts support this clonotype. The rearrangement links TRBV29-1 to TRBJ2-1; D gene ambiguous. The CDR3 totals 12 residues. Germline V gene lookup returns CDR1 SQVTM and CDR2 ANQGSEA. V was cut by 3 bases and J by 7 bases, with 10 bases left in between. The CDR3 DNA reads as TGCAGCGTTGAGTCTCTTGGGAATGAGCAGTTCTTC. Its translation: CSVESLGNEQFF.

This clonotype came up many times. The chain uses TRBV27 and TRBJ1-5; the D gene is possibly TRBD1 (5 bases). CDR3 size: 15 residues. Germline V gives CDR1 MNHEY, CDR2 SMNVEV (reference sequence). V lost 6 bases and J 3 bases, leaving 15 bases between the germline ends. This chain's CDR3 is CASRPQGGFNQPQHF. The CDR3 nucleotides read TGTGCCAGCAGACCTCAGGGAGGCTTCAATCAGCCCCAGCATTTT.

The genes are TRBV24-1 and TRBJ2-3; 7 positions agree with TRBD1. After removal of 2 bases from V and 0 bases from J, the junction contained 1 base not matched to a gene. The CDR3 is made up of 15 amino acids. The germline CDR1 and CDR2 sequences are KGHDR and SFDVKD. The CDR3 sequence: CATSDSDRSTDTQYF. CDR3 DNA sequence: TGTGCCACCAGTGATTCGGACAGGAGCACAGATACGCAGTATTTT.

The table lists this clonotype with many counts. V is TRBV6-5 and J is TRBJ2-2; 9 bases are shared with TRBD1. The CDR3 has 23 residues. The germline CDR1 and CDR2 sequences are MNHEY and SVGAGI. J was trimmed by 6 bases and V by 7 bases; bases with no gene match: 33. Written as DNA, the CDR3 is TGTGCCAGCATCCTTAATCCGGGACAGGGATTGTCCTTTAGCGGAGGGAGGGCCGGGGAGCTGTTTTTT. As protein: CASILNPGQGLSFSGGRAGELFF.

Many counts were recorded for this clonotype. The V call is TRBV12-3 or TRBV12-4, the J call TRBJ1-5; D call uncertain. The CDR3 is 16 amino acids. Trimming took off 6 bases at V and 0 bases at J, with 15 bases between the two ends. CDR3 loop: CASRLETLFSNQPQHF. The CDR3 DNA follows: TGTGCCAGCAGACTGGAGACCCTTTTTAGCAATCAGCCCCAGCATTTT.

DNA for the CDR3: TGTGCCAGCAGTTACGGGGGACAGGGGAGCTCACCCCTCCACTTT. Translating gives CASSYGGQGSSPLHF. This sequence joins TRBV6-5 and TRBJ1-6; TRBD1 matches at 10 bases. The CDR3 length is 15 residues. The V gene's germline CDR1 is MNHEY and CDR2 SVGAGI. V lost 2 bases to trimming and J lost 10 bases; unmatched junction nucleotides: 5.

On this clonotype: The junction does not match germline at one end; this may be a read error. The genes are TRBV6-5 and TRBJ1-1; D is unclear. Germline CDR1 and CDR2: MNHEY and SVGAGI. The CDR3 has 15 amino acids. CDR3 DNA: TGTGCCAGCAGTTACCGCCCCGGCACCAACATTGAAGCTTTCTTT. This gives the protein CASSYRPGTNIEAFF.

This clonotype was detected many times. The V call is TRBV14, the J call TRBJ2-6; 8 nucleotides align to TRBD1. This CDR3 has 17 amino acids. J lost 0 bases, V lost 1 base, and 2 bases had no gene match. Germline V lookup: CDR1 SGHDN, CDR2 FVKESK. The CDR3 DNA sequence: TGTGCCAGCAGCCAAGGAACAGGGGGCTCTGGGGCCAACGTCCTGACTTTC. Amino acids: CASSQGTGGSGANVLTF. Using reference TRBV14 and TRBJ2-6 for the parts outside the CDR3, the full variable domain is EAGVTQFPSHSVIEKGQTVTLRCDPISGHDNLYWYRRVMGKEIKFLLHFVKESKQDESGMPNNRFLAERTGGTYSTLKVQPAELEDSGVYFCASSQGTGGSGANVLTFGAGSRLTVL.

This clonotype was recorded many times. The chain links TRBV7-3 to TRBJ2-3, with 13 bases that match TRBD2. V dropped 5 bases and J dropped 6; count of bases not matched to a gene: 5. The CDR3 is 15 amino acids. The germline gives CDR1 SGHTA, CDR2 FQGTGA. The CDR3 DNA sequence: TGTGCCAGCAGCCGGACTAGCGGGAGATCGGATACGCAGTATTTT. It codes for CASSRTSGRSDTQYF.

This sequence joins TRBV19 and TRBJ2-6, with TRBD1 identical over 11 bases. The CDR3 covers 18 residues. Germline V lookup: CDR1 LNHDA, CDR2 SQIVND (reference sequence). The trim removed 7 bases at V and 2 bases at J, leaving 10 bases unmatched. The CDR3 bases are TGTGCCAGTACCCTCGGGGGACAGGGGGTGACTGGGGCCAACGTCCTGACTTTC. Amino acids: CASTLGGQGVTGANVLTF.

Here the CDR3 DNA reads TGTGCCAGCACCAAGCGGTTACTTTGGGCATCCTACAATGAGCAGTTCTTC. Amino acids: CASTKRLLWASYNEQFF. V usage is TRBV3-1 and J usage is TRBJ2-1; TRBD2 is a possible D gene (5 bases). Germline V gene data show CDR1 as LGHDT and CDR2 as YNNKEL (reference sequence). The length of the CDR3 is 17 residues. Trimming removed 7 bases from V and 1 base from J, with 20 bases in between.